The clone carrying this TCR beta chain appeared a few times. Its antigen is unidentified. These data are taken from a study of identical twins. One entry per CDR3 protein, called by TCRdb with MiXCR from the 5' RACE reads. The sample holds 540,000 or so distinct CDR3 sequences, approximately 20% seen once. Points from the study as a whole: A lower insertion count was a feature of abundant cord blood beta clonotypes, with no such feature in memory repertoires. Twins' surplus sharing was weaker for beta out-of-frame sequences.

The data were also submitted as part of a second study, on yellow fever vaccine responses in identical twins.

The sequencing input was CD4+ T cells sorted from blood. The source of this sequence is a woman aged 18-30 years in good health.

The CDR3 protein is CASSLAGTQAGTQYF. The DNA of the CDR3 is TGTGCCAGCAGCTTGGCCGGGACCCAGGCTGGGACCCAGTACTTC. V is TRBV5-5 and J is TRBJ2-5; the D gene could be TRBD1 or TRBD2 (5 bases each). The CDR3 runs to 15 residues. CDR1 SGHKS and CDR2 YYEKEE come from the germline V gene (reference sequence). The V gene lost 0 bases and the J gene lost 7 bases, with 16 bases spanning the gap.